This TCR beta chain was identified during a study of blood T cell repertoires in COVID-19. Study overall: The United States, Italy and Spain provided the acute and convalescent COVID-19 samples. PBMCs, B-cell-depleted T cells, or T cells provided the cDNA or gDNA that made up the material.

Germline V gene lookup returns CDR1 ENHRY and CDR2 SYGVKD. The V gene end was trimmed by 11 bases and the J gene end by 2 bases; junction bases not matched to a gene: 10. The CDR3 covers 14 residues. Original processing methods: Amplifying reference gene primers gave estimates of nucleated cell counts. This table comes from immunoSEQ multiplex PCR, and its TCRdb copy is limited to in-frame clones, with some not included. V and J calls plus clone size are reproduced from that table; the DNA served to infer D and trimming. This table holds a few hundred thousand clones, about nine tenths found once. This chain connects TRBV10-3 to TRBJ2-3, with 7 bases matching TRBD2. The clonotype was recovered from a man aged 18 to 29 with active or convalescent COVID-19. The sequencing input was peripheral blood. The CDR3 nucleotides are TGTGCCTCCGGGCAGCGGGAAACCACAGATACGCAGTATTTT. It yields the protein CASGQRETTDTQYF.